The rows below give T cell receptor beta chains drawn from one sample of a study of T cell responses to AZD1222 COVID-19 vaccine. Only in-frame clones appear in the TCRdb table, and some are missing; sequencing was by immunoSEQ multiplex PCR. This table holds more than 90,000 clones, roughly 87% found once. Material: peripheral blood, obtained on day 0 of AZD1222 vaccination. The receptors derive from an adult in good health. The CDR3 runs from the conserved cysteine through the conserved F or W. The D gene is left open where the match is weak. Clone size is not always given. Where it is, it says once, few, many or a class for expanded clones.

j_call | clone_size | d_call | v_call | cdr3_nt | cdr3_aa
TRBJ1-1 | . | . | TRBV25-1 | TGTGCCAGCAACAACCCCGAGGGGCGCGAAGCTTTCTTT | CASNNPEGREAFF
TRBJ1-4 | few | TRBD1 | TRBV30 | TGTGCCTGGAGTTTGACAGGGCTCATTGAAAAACTGTTTTTT | CAWSLTGLIEKLFF
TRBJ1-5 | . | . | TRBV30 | TGTGCCTGGAGTCCGACAGTCAATCAGCCCCAGCATTTT | CAWSPTVNQPQHF
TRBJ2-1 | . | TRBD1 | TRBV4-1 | TGCGCCAGCAGCCATACCGGGACAGAGCGAACCTACAATGAGCAGTTCTTC | CASSHTGTERTYNEQFF
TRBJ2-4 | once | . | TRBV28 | TGTGCCAGCAGTTTGGAGGGGTCCAAAAACATTCAGTACTTC | CASSLEGSKNIQYF
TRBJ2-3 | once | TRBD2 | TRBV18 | TGTGCCAGCTCACCACGGCTAGCGGAGAACACAGATACGCAGTATTTT | CASSPRLAENTDTQYF
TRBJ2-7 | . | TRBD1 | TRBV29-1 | TGCAGCGTCCGGGACAGGGGAGGCGCCTACGAGCAGTACTTC | CSVRDRGGAYEQYF
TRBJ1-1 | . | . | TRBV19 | TGTGCCAGTAGTACCCTCGTTGGGGGGAGCACTGAAGCTTTCTTT | CASSTLVGGSTEAFF
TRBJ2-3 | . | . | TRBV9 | TGTGCCAGCAGCGAGCGGCGGGGCACAGATACGCAGTATTTT | CASSERRGTDTQYF
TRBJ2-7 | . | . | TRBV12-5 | TGTGCTAGTGGTCCCGACTCCTACGAGCAGTACTTC | CASGPDSYEQYF
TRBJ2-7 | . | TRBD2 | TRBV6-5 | TGTGCCAGCAGTTACAAGCGGGAGCCATCCTACGAGCAGTACTTC | CASSYKREPSYEQYF
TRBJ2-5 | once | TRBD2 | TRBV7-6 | TGTGCCAGCAGCTTCCGACTAGCGGGAGTAGTATCGGAGACCCAGTACTTC | CASSFRLAGVVSETQYF
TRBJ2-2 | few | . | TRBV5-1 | TGCGCCAGTTTACTAAACTCCAACACCGGGGAGCTGTTTTTT | CASLLNSNTGELFF
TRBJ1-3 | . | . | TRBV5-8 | TGTGCCAGCAGCTTGTCTTTCGTATCGGCGGGAAACACCATATATTTT | CASSLSFVSAGNTIYF
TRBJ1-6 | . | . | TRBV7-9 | TGTGCCAGCAGCTTAGCGGGAAGGAATAGCTCACCCCTCCACTTT | CASSLAGRNSSPLHF
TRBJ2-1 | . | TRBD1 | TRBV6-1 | TGTGCCAGCGCCCCAGGGGGCTCCTACAATGAGCAGTTCTTC | CASAPGGSYNEQFF
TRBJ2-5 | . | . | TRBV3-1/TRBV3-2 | TGTGCCAGCAGCCAAGATGTGGCCCAGATTATCCAAGAGACCCAGTACTTC | CASSQDVAQIIQETQYF
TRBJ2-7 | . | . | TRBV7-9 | TGTGCCAGCAGCTTGAGTCTAGGGGCCTACGAGCAGTACTTC | CASSLSLGAYEQYF
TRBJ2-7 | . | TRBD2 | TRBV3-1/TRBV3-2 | TGTGCCAGCAGCCAAGGGCCTAGCGGGAACTACGAGCAGTACTTC | CASSQGPSGNYEQYF
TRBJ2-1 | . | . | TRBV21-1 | TGTGCCAGCAGCCTAGCGCCCGGCGGGACTAGCGGGAGTTATGAGCAGTTCTTC | CASSLAPGGTSGSYEQFF
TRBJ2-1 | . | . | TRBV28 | TGTGCCAGCAGTTCGGCCGGCCGGTGGCGGGACAATGAGCAGTTCTTC | CASSSAGRWRDNEQFF
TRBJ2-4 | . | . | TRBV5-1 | TGCGCCAGCAGTGGGACCTCCCTCGGGAACATTCAGTACTTC | CASSGTSLGNIQYF
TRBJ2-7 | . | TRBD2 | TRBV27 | TGTGCCAGCAGGACCTTGACTAGCGGGAGTCACGAGCAGTACTTC | CASRTLTSGSHEQYF
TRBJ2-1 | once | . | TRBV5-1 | TGCGCCAGCAGCTTGGTGGGGGGCTTTTACAATGAGCAGTTCTTC | CASSLVGGFYNEQFF
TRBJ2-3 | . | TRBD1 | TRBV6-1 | TGTGCCAGCAGTGAACCGGGACAGGGCGATACGCAGTATTTT | CASSEPGQGDTQYF
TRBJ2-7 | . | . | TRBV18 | TGTGCCAGCTCACCGGGGGGTGACGAGCAGTACTTC | CASSPGGDEQYF
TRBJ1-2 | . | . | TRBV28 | TGTGCCAGCAGTTCCTGGGGCAGCGCGACCAACTATGGCTACACCTTC | CASSSWGSATNYGYTF
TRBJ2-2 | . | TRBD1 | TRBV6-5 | TGTGCCAGCACGGGACAGGGGAAGAACACCGGGGAGCTGTTTTTT | CASTGQGKNTGELFF
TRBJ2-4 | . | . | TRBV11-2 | TGTGCCAGCAGCTTAGATTGGCCTTATTCTCGGGGGATCATTCAGTACTTC | CASSLDWPYSRGIIQYF
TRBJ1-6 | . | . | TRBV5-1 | TGCGCCAGCAGCTTGAGCTCCTATAATTCACCCCTCCACTTT | CASSLSSYNSPLHF
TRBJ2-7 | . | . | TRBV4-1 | TGCGCCAGCAGCCAAGTCCCGAGGGGTTGGGTTTTCGAGCAGTACTTC | CASSQVPRGWVFEQYF
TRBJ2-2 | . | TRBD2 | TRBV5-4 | TGTGCCAGCAGTCGACTAGCGGGAGGGGTCACCGGGGAGCTGTTTTTT | CASSRLAGGVTGELFF
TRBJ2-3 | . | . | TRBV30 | TGTGCCTGGAGTGGCTTACGAGATACGCAGTATTTT | CAWSGLRDTQYF
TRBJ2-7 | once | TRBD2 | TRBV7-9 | TGTGCCAGCAGCTTAAACGGACTAGCGTACGAGCAGTACTTC | CASSLNGLAYEQYF
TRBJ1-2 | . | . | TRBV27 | TGTGCCAGCAGTTGGTCGCAGGGTAGCTATGGCTACACCTTC | CASSWSQGSYGYTF
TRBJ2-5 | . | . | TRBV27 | TGTGCCAGGAGATACCAAGAGACCCAGTACTTC | CARRYQETQYF